This paragraph reports one TCR beta chain. Its target is unknown. Two oligonucleotides, mixed equimolar, formed the beta constant-region primer covering TRBC1 and TRBC2. Four rounds of PCR amplified the ligated cDNA using nested alpha and beta constant-region primers plus SP2. TCRdb itself ran the UMI-ligation and nested PCR reads through MiXCR, one entry per CDR3 protein. Of tens of thousands of distinct CDR3 sequences in the sample, around 12% are singletons; the top ten hold 0.9% to 0.95%. This specimen comes from a study of naive and memory T cell subsets. Study-level findings and limits: A clonotype means one alpha or beta sequence, not an alpha/beta pair. There was no ground truth to check naive and memory subset results.

Trimming took off 4 bases at V and 9 bases at J, with 16 bases between the two ends. Germline V gene sequence: CDR1 SEHNR, CDR2 FQNEAQ (reference sequence). The CDR3 is made up of 15 amino acids. Four subsets defined by CD45RA and CD27 were sorted after CD3, CD4, CD8 and live/dead staining. The sequence was obtained from a human donor in good health. Source material: central memory CD4+ T cells from blood. V gene TRBV7-9 combines with J gene TRBJ1-6; D is possibly TRBD1 (6 bases). The CDR3 loop is CASSSGTKIGSPLHF. The CDR3 DNA is TGTGCCAGCAGCTCCGGGACAAAAATCGGTTCACCCCTCCACTTT.